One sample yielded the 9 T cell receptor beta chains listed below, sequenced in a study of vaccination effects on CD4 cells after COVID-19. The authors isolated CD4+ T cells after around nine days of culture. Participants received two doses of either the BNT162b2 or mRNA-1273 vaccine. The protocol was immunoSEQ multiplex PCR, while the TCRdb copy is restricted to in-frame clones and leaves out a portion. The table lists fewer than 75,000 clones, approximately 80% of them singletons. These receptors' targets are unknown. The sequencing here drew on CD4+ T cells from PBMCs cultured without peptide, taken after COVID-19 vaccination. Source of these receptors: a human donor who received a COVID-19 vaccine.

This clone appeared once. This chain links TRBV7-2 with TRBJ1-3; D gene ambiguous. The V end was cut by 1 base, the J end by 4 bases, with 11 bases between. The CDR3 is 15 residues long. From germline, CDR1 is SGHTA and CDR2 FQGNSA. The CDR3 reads CASSLGAYIGNTIYF. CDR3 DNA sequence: TGTGCCAGCAGCTTAGGGGCGTACATCGGAAACACCATATATTTT.

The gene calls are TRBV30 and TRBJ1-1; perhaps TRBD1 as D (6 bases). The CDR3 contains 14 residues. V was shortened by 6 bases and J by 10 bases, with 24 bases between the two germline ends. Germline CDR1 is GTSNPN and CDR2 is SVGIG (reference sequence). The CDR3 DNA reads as TGTGCCTGCCAAACCCCAGGGGCTGCTAGGGGAGCTTTCTTT. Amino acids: CACQTPGAARGAFF.

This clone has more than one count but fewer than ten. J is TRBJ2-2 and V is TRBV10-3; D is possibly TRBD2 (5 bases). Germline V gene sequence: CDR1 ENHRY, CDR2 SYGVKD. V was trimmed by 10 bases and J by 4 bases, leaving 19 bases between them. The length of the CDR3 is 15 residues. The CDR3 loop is CATTGEATGTGELFF. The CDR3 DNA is TGTGCCACCACCGGGGAAGCGACGGGCACCGGGGAGCTGTTTTTT.

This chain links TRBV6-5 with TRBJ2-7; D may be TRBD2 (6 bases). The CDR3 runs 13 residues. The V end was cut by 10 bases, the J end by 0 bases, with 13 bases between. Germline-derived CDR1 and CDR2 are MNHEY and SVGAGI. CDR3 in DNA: TGTGCCACGGGGAGGACGGTCTCCTACGAGCAGTACTTC. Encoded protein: CATGRTVSYEQYF.

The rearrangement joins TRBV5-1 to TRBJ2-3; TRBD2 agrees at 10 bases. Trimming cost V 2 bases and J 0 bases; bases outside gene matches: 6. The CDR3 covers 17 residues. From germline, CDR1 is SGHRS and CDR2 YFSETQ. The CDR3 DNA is TGCGCCAGCAGCTTAGGGAGCGGGGGGGCTAGCACAGATACGCAGTATTTT. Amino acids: CASSLGSGGASTDTQYF.

In DNA, the CDR3 is TGTGCCAGCTCACGAACGGACGGCGCTGGCTACAATGAGCAGTTCTTC. Encoded protein: CASSRTDGAGYNEQFF. The J gene is TRBJ2-1, the V gene TRBV18; D not certain. The germline V and J ends were trimmed by 4 bases and 3 bases, with 16 bases remaining between them. This CDR3 region has 16 residues. CDR1 is KGHSH, CDR2 LQKENI, per germline.

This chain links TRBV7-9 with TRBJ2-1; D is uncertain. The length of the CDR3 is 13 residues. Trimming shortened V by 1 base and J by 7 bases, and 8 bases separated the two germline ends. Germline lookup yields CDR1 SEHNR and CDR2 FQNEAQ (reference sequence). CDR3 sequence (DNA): TGTGCCAGCAGCTTAGGGCATGGGAATGAGCAGTTCTTC. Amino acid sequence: CASSLGHGNEQFF.

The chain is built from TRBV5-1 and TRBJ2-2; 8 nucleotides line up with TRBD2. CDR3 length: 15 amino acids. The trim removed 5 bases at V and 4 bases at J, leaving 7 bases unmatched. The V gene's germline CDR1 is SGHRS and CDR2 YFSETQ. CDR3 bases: TGCGCCAGCAGTGGTCGGGAGGGCCTCACCGGGGAGCTGTTTTTT. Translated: CASSGREGLTGELFF.

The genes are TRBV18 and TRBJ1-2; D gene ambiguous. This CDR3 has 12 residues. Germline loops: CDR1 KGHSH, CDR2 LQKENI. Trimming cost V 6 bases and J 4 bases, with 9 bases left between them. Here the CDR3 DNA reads TGTGCCAGCTCGGAAAACGGCTATGGCTACACCTTC. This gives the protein CASSENGYGYTF.